The clone carrying this T cell receptor beta chain was found a few times. Its antigen remains unknown. The entirety of the isolated RNA underwent reverse transcription, so expressed TCRB transcripts were sequenced. Naive, central memory and regulatory T cell samples yielded around 3.4 million reads on average. Generated by immunoSEQ multiplex PCR, the TCRdb table keeps only in-frame clones and is missing some. Among 300,000 to 350,000 clones, approximately 12% were seen once, and the ten largest hold roughly 0.015%. This CDR3 spans 13 amino acids. CDR1 and CDR2 (germline): SQVTM, ANQGSEA. The ends were cut back, 8 bases at V and 0 bases at J, with 13 bases in the middle. This entry is derived from a study of beta chain features in type 1 diabetes. Study-wide results and limits: PCR might pick shorter templates more often, in the same way for patients and controls. VDJ junctions sequenced from type 1 diabetes patients showed fewer insertions and more deletions. Shorter TCRB CDR3s, moderately but significantly so, marked every one of the four CD4+ subsets in Type 1 diabetes patients.

Sequencing was performed on naive CD4+ T cells from blood. The TCR sequence derives from a woman younger than 35 with type 1 diabetes. The rearrangement links TRBV29-1 to TRBJ1-1; D not certain. CDR3 sequence: CSSRAGLNTEAFF. The CDR3 DNA sequence: TGCAGCTCCCGTGCAGGCCTGAACACTGAAGCTTTCTTT.